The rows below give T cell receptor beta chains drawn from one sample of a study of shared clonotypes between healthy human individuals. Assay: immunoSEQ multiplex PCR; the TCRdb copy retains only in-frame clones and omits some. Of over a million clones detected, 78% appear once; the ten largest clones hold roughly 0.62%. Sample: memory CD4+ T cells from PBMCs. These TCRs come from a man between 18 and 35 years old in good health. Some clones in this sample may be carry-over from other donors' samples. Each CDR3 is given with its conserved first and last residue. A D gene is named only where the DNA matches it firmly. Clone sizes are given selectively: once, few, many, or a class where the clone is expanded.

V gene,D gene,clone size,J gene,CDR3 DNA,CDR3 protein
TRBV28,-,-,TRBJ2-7,TGTGCCAGCAGGGAGCCAGTTGGGTACGAGCAGTACTTC,CASREPVGYEQYF
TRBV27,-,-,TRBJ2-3,TGTGCCAGCAGTATCCTCGACGGACGCACAGATACGCAGTATTTT,CASSILDGRTDTQYF
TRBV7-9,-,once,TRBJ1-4,TGTGCCAGCAGCCGAGCGTCTAATGAAAAACTGTTTTTT,CASSRASNEKLFF
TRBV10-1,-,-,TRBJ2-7,TGCGCCAGCAGTGAGAGGTCAGGCCGCTACGAGCAGTACTTC,CASSERSGRYEQYF
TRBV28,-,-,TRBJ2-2,TGTGCCAGCAGGGGGCCTCTCCGAAGTGGCGGGGAGCTGTTTTTT,CASRGPLRSGGELFF
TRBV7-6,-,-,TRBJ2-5,TGTGCCAGCAGCTTAGACAGAGAGACCCAGTACTTC,CASSLDRETQYF
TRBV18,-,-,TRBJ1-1,TGTGCCAGCTCACCACAGGTTGTTACAGGAAACACTGAAGCTTTCTTT,CASSPQVVTGNTEAFF
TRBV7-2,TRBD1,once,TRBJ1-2,TGTGCCAGCAGCCGCGCTCAGGGGGAAGGCTACACCTTC,CASSRAQGEGYTF
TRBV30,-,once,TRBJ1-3,TGTGCCTGGAGCTCAGGGGCCGCGAACTCTGGAAACACCATATATTTT,CAWSSGAANSGNTIYF
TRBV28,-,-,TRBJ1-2,TGTGCCAGCATCCCGGACGGGAACTATGGCTACACCTTC,CASIPDGNYGYTF
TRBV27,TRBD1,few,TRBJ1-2,TGTGCCAGCAGGGGGACAGGGCTTGATAGGGGCTACACCTTC,CASRGTGLDRGYTF
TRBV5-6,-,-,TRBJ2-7,TGTGCCAGCAGCTCACCGCGGGCCGCGCAGTACTTC,CASSSPRAAQYF
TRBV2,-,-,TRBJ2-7,TGTGCCAGCGGCGTGGACTTCTACGAGCAGTACTTC,CASGVDFYEQYF
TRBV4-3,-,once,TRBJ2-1,TGCGCCAGCAGCCAGGCTCCGGGGACTTACAATGAGCAGTTCTTC,CASSQAPGTYNEQFF
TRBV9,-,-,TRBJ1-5,TGTGCCAGCGGCAGGTCCAATCAGCCCCAGCATTTT,CASGRSNQPQHF
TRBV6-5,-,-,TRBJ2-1,TGTGCCAGCAGTTACTCGGCGAAAGTTGAGCAGTTCTTC,CASSYSAKVEQFF
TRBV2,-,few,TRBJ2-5,TGTGCCAGCAGCCCTCAAGAGACCCAGTACTTC,CASSPQETQYF
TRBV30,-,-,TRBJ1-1,TGTGCCTGGACCGGGACCCAGAGGACTGAAGCTTTCTTT,CAWTGTQRTEAFF
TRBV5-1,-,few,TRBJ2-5,TGCGCCAGCAGCTTATTAGGGAGTGGGCAAGAGACCCAGTACTTC,CASSLLGSGQETQYF
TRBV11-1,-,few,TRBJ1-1,TGTGCCAGCAGCGGGACTGAAGCTTTCTTT,CASSGTEAFF
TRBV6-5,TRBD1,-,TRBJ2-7,TGTGCCAGCAGACCGGGACAGGGGTCCTACGAGCAGTACTTC,CASRPGQGSYEQYF
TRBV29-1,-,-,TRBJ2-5,TGCAGCGCTCTGCGTGGGGAGACCCAGTACTTC,CSALRGETQYF
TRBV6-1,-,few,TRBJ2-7,TGTGCCAGCAGTGACCAGGGATTCGGGGAGCAGTACTTC,CASSDQGFGEQYF
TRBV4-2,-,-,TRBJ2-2,TGTGCCAGCAGCCAAGATCCGGTCACGCTGAACACCGGGGAGCTGTTTTTT,CASSQDPVTLNTGELFF
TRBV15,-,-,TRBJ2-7,TGTGCCACCAGCAGAGTTGGGGGTGGGGAGAGCTCCTACGAGCAGTACTTC,CATSRVGGGESSYEQYF
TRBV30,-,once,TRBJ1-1,TGTGCCTGGACCGGTGGAGACACTGAAGCTTTCTTT,CAWTGGDTEAFF
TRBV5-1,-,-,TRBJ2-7,TGCGCCAGCAGCCCCTCGAGGGGCAGGGACCTGGAGCAGTACTTC,CASSPSRGRDLEQYF
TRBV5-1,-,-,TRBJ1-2,TGCGCCAGCAGCCCGGGGAACACGGGGTTCGCCTATGGCTACACCTTC,CASSPGNTGFAYGYTF
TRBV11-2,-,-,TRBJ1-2,TGTGCCAGCAGCTTAGATAGGAGGGCGGGGGACTATGGCTACACCTTC,CASSLDRRAGDYGYTF
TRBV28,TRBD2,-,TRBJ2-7,TGTGCCAGCAGTGCCCCCCTAGCCCCCACTAGCGGAGGAATCTACGAGCAGTACTTC,CASSAPLAPTSGGIYEQYF
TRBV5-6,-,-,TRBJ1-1,TGTGCCAGCAGTTCTCTGGAGGTAGGAGGGACTGAAGCTTTCTTT,CASSSLEVGGTEAFF
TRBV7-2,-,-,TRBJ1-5,TGTGCCAGCAGCTCATCACAGGGTCAGCCCCAGCATTTT,CASSSSQGQPQHF
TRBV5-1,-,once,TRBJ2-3,TGCGCCAGCAGACCTCTTCCGGGATCCACAGATACGCAGTATTTT,CASRPLPGSTDTQYF
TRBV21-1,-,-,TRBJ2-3,TGTGCCAGCAGCAAAGGGGGTAGCGGTACAGATACGCAGTATTTT,CASSKGGSGTDTQYF
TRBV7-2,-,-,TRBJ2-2,TGTGCCAGCAGCTTACAATTAGCCGGGGAGCTGTTTTTT,CASSLQLAGELFF
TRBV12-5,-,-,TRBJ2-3,TGTGCTAGTGGTAGGGGCACAGATACGCAGTATTTT,CASGRGTDTQYF
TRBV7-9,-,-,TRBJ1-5,TGTGCCAGCAGCTTTGGTGGGGGCGCGGGTCAGCCCCAGCATTTT,CASSFGGGAGQPQHF
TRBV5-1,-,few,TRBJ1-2,TGCGCCAGCAGCTTGGTGCCGCCGGGCTACACCTTC,CASSLVPPGYTF
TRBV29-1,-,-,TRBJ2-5,TGCAGCGGCACGGGAAGAGAGACCCAGTACTTC,CSGTGRETQYF
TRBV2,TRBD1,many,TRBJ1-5,TGTGCCAGCAGTGAGGGACAGGATCAGCCCCAGCATTTT,CASSEGQDQPQHF
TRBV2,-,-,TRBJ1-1,TGTGCCAGCAGTTTCTGGAACACTGAAGCTTTCTTT,CASSFWNTEAFF
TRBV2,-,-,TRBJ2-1,TGTGCCAGCACCGGGGACCTAAACAATGAGCAGTTCTTC,CASTGDLNNEQFF
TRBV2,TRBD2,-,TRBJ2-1,TGTGCCAGCAGTGGGGTGGGAGGGAATGAGCAGTTCTTC,CASSGVGGNEQFF
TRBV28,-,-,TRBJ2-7,TGTGCCAGCAGGGTCCCCGTCGGGACTGGGAGCTCCTACGAGCAGTACTTC,CASRVPVGTGSSYEQYF
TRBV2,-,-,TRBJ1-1,TGTGCCAGCACCGGGAACACTGAAGCTTTCTTT,CASTGNTEAFF
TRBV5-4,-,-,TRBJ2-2,TGTGCCAGCAGCTTGGGACTAGTGAACACCGGGGAGCTGTTTTTT,CASSLGLVNTGELFF
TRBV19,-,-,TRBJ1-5,TGTGCCAGTAGTATCATTGGGGACATTTTCTCGACCCAGCCCCAGCATTTT,CASSIIGDIFSTQPQHF
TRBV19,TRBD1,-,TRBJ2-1,TGTGCCAGTAGTATAAGGACAGGGATCTACAATGAGCAGTTCTTC,CASSIRTGIYNEQFF
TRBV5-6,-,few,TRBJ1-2,TGTGCCAGCAGCCCCTGGTCGTATGGCTACACCTTC,CASSPWSYGYTF
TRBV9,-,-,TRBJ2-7,TGTGCCAGCAGCGTCCGGGACTCATCTTACGAGCAGTACTTC,CASSVRDSSYEQYF
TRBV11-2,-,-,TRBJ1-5,TGTGCCAGCAGCCGACGGGGGAGTTGGCCCCAGCATTTT,CASSRRGSWPQHF
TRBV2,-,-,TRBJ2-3,TGTGCCAGCACTGCGGAACAAACAGATACGCAGTATTTT,CASTAEQTDTQYF
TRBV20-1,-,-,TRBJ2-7,TGCAGTGCGCACAGATCCTACGAGCAGTACTTC,CSAHRSYEQYF